This TCR beta chain came from a study of cytomegalovirus exposure and HLA in healthy donors. In the study overall: Earlier work reported 90 million to 120 million unique TCR beta sequences from about 180 million T cells. Within the Caucasian-associated ancestry cluster were under 85% of the 398 genotyped donors.

Trimming removed 7 bases at V and 6 bases at J, with 10 bases between. CDR3 length: 11 residues. The germline V gene encodes CDR1 LNHDA and CDR2 SQIVND (reference sequence). As to this clone: Its specificity is unknown.

The study, taken as a whole, reports: Researchers reported in a later analysis that a missense DCLRE1C variant was tied to TCR beta V- and J-gene trimming. Solely CMV serostatus was available to characterize immune exposure.

Primers included in the PCR were 60 Vbeta and 13 Jbeta primers. Profiling relied on immunoSEQ multiplex PCR, and the TCRdb table lists in-frame clones only, not all of them. Seen here are about 180,000 clones, 70% to 85% observed once, and the top ten hold around 1.2%. The V gene is TRBV19, the J gene TRBJ2-7; D may be TRBD2 (6 bases). The receptor was derived from a girl aged 2 to 10 in good health and CMV-seropositive. The sequencing input was PBMCs. The CDR3 is CASIGGSEQYF. The CDR3 bases are TGTGCCAGTATTGGGGGGTCCGAGCAGTACTTC.